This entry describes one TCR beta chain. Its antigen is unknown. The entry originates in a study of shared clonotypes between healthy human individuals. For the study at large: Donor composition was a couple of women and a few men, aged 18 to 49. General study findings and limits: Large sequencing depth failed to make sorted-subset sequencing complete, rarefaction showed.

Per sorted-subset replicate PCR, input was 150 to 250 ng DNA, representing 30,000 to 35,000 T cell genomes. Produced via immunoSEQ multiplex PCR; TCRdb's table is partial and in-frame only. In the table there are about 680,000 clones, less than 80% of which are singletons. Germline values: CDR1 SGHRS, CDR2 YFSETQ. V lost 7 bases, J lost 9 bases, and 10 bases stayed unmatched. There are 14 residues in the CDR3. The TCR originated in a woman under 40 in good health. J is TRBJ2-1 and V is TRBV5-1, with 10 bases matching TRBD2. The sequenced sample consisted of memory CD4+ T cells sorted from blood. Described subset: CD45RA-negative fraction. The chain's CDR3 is CASRPSGSRSEQFF. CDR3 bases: TGCGCCAGCCGTCCTAGCGGGAGTCGGAGTGAGCAGTTCTTC.